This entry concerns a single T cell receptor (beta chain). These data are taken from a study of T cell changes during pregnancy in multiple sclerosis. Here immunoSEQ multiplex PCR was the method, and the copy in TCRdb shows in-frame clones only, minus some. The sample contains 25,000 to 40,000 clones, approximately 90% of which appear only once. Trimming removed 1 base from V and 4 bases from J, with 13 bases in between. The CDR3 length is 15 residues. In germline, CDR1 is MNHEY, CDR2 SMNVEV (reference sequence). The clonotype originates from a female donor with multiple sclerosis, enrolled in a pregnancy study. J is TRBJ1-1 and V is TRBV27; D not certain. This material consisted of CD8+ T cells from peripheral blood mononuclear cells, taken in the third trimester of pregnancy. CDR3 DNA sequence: TGTGCCAGCAGTTTATTCGGGAGCCAAGGCACTGAAGCTTTCTTT. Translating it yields CASSLFGSQGTEAFF.